This is a list of T cell receptor beta chains from one sample in a study of CD8+ T cells in alopecia areata. Only in-frame clones appear in the TCRdb table, and some are missing; sequencing was by immunoSEQ multiplex PCR. This sample has 210,000 or so clones, with 66% found just once. This specimen was CD4+ T cells sorted from blood, taken at approximately week 42, from a patient treated with tofacitinib. These receptors originate from a human donor with alopecia areata. Both conserved end residues are part of each CDR3. A D gene is named only where the DNA matches it firmly. Size values are once, few and many counts, or a class for expanded clones, and some rows have none.

j_call: TRBJ2-4; d_call: .; clone_size: .; v_call: TRBV2; cdr3_nt: TGTGCCAGCAGGCCCGGACGGATCCTAGCCAAAAACATTCAGTACTTC; cdr3_aa: CASRPGRILAKNIQYF
j_call: TRBJ2-3; d_call: TRBD2; clone_size: few; v_call: TRBV11-3; cdr3_nt: TGTGCCAGCAGCCCTTTAGCGGGGAGGGGAGATACGCAGTATTTT; cdr3_aa: CASSPLAGRGDTQYF
j_call: TRBJ1-2; d_call: .; clone_size: once; v_call: TRBV30; cdr3_nt: TGTGCCTGGGAGGAGGGGGTTGGCTACACCTTC; cdr3_aa: CAWEEGVGYTF
j_call: TRBJ2-5; d_call: .; clone_size: .; v_call: TRBV25-1; cdr3_nt: TGTGCCAGCAGTGAGGACGAGGTCCGGGAGACCCAGTACTTC; cdr3_aa: CASSEDEVRETQYF
j_call: TRBJ1-5; d_call: .; clone_size: .; v_call: TRBV29-1; cdr3_nt: TGCAGCGTAGGGAACCAGGGGACCCAGCATTTT; cdr3_aa: CSVGNQGTQHF
j_call: TRBJ2-7; d_call: .; clone_size: .; v_call: TRBV11-2; cdr3_nt: TGTGCCAGCAGCTTAGTGGACCAGCCGGTCTACGAGCAGTACTTC; cdr3_aa: CASSLVDQPVYEQYF
j_call: TRBJ1-6; d_call: TRBD1; clone_size: few; v_call: TRBV15; cdr3_nt: TGTGCCACCCGTGCCCCTCCGACAGGGGATTATAATTCACCCCTCCACTTT; cdr3_aa: CATRAPPTGDYNSPLHF
j_call: TRBJ2-1; d_call: .; clone_size: .; v_call: TRBV19; cdr3_nt: TGTGCCAGTAGTATCCGGGGGAATGGGCACAATGAGCAGTTCTTC; cdr3_aa: CASSIRGNGHNEQFF
j_call: TRBJ2-3; d_call: .; clone_size: .; v_call: TRBV30; cdr3_nt: TGTGCCTGGAGTGTAGGTCGTGGCAGCCGCACAGATACGCAGTATTTT; cdr3_aa: CAWSVGRGSRTDTQYF
j_call: TRBJ1-1; d_call: TRBD1; clone_size: .; v_call: TRBV9; cdr3_nt: TGTGCCAGCAGCGGTCAGCACAGGGGGAGGACTGAAGCTTTCTTT; cdr3_aa: CASSGQHRGRTEAFF
j_call: TRBJ2-6; d_call: .; clone_size: .; v_call: TRBV7-2; cdr3_nt: TGTGCCAGCAGCCCCCAGGGAGGCTCTGGGGCCAACGTCCTGACTTTC; cdr3_aa: CASSPQGGSGANVLTF
j_call: TRBJ2-6; d_call: TRBD2; clone_size: .; v_call: TRBV2; cdr3_nt: TGTGCCAGCAGAGGACTAGCGGACTCTGGGGCCAACGTCCTGACTTTC; cdr3_aa: CASRGLADSGANVLTF
j_call: TRBJ2-1; d_call: .; clone_size: .; v_call: TRBV5-6; cdr3_nt: TGTGCCAGCAGCTTGGTTAGCGATACTGAGCAGTTCTTC; cdr3_aa: CASSLVSDTEQFF
j_call: TRBJ2-6; d_call: .; clone_size: .; v_call: TRBV4-3; cdr3_nt: TGCGCCAGCAGCCAGGGACAAACTAAGTGGTCCAACGTCCTGACTTTC; cdr3_aa: CASSQGQTKWSNVLTF
j_call: TRBJ1-2; d_call: .; clone_size: few; v_call: TRBV5-1; cdr3_nt: TGCGCCAGCATGCCAGGGTTACTCAACTATGGCTACACCTTC; cdr3_aa: CASMPGLLNYGYTF
j_call: TRBJ1-1; d_call: .; clone_size: .; v_call: TRBV30; cdr3_nt: TGTGCCTGGAGTCCAGTGGGCGGTAACACTGAAGCTTTCTTT; cdr3_aa: CAWSPVGGNTEAFF
j_call: TRBJ2-1; d_call: .; clone_size: .; v_call: TRBV10-3; cdr3_nt: TGTGCCATCAGTGTGTTGGAGGGTGAGCAGTTCTTC; cdr3_aa: CAISVLEGEQFF
j_call: TRBJ2-7; d_call: TRBD2; clone_size: few; v_call: TRBV7-2; cdr3_nt: TGTGCCAGCAGTCGGACTAGCGGGGGGTCCTACGAGCAGTACTTC; cdr3_aa: CASSRTSGGSYEQYF
j_call: TRBJ1-4; d_call: .; clone_size: once; v_call: TRBV4-3; cdr3_nt: TGCGCCAGCAGCCAAGGTCTTCGAGAAAAACTGTTTTTT; cdr3_aa: CASSQGLREKLFF
j_call: TRBJ1-5; d_call: TRBD1; clone_size: few; v_call: TRBV30; cdr3_nt: TGTGCCTGGGGTTACAGGGGTAATCAGCCCCAGCATTTT; cdr3_aa: CAWGYRGNQPQHF
j_call: TRBJ1-6; d_call: .; clone_size: .; v_call: TRBV30; cdr3_nt: TGTGCCTGGACCCGAACAGGGAACGGTTCACCCCTCCACTTT; cdr3_aa: CAWTRTGNGSPLHF
j_call: TRBJ1-5; d_call: .; clone_size: .; v_call: TRBV30; cdr3_nt: TGTGCCTGGTCGCGAGGGTGGATTGGCAATCAGCCCCAGCATTTT; cdr3_aa: CAWSRGWIGNQPQHF
j_call: TRBJ2-1; d_call: .; clone_size: few; v_call: TRBV5-6; cdr3_nt: TGTGCCAGCAGCTTGGACAGAGTGAATGAGCAGTTCTTC; cdr3_aa: CASSLDRVNEQFF
j_call: TRBJ2-5; d_call: .; clone_size: .; v_call: TRBV29-1; cdr3_nt: TGCAGCACGGACGGGGACGGTGAGACCCAGTACTTC; cdr3_aa: CSTDGDGETQYF
j_call: TRBJ1-6; d_call: TRBD1; clone_size: once; v_call: TRBV19; cdr3_nt: TGTGCCAGTAGATCGGACAGGAAGAATTCACCCCTCCACTTT; cdr3_aa: CASRSDRKNSPLHF
j_call: TRBJ2-3; d_call: .; clone_size: .; v_call: TRBV10-3; cdr3_nt: TGTGCCATCAGCTATCCAGGGCAAGATACGCAGTATTTT; cdr3_aa: CAISYPGQDTQYF
j_call: TRBJ2-3; d_call: .; clone_size: .; v_call: TRBV11-2; cdr3_nt: TGTGCCAGCAGCCTTACGGTGGCAGATACGCAGTATTTT; cdr3_aa: CASSLTVADTQYF
j_call: TRBJ2-6; d_call: .; clone_size: few; v_call: TRBV2; cdr3_nt: TGTGCCAGCAGTGAAAGGACAGCTCGATCTGGGGCCAACGTCCTGACTTTC; cdr3_aa: CASSERTARSGANVLTF
j_call: TRBJ1-2; d_call: .; clone_size: once; v_call: TRBV29-1; cdr3_nt: TGCAGCGTTGAAGGGGGGGAGTTCTATGGCTACACCTTC; cdr3_aa: CSVEGGEFYGYTF
j_call: TRBJ2-2; d_call: .; clone_size: .; v_call: TRBV11-3; cdr3_nt: TGTGCCAGCACCCTTCGGGGCGAGGGTGCCGGGGAGCTGTTTTTT; cdr3_aa: CASTLRGEGAGELFF
j_call: TRBJ2-7; d_call: TRBD1; clone_size: .; v_call: TRBV9; cdr3_nt: TGTGCCTCCTCTTCCGGGACAGGGGGCTACGAGCAGTACTTC; cdr3_aa: CASSSGTGGYEQYF
j_call: TRBJ1-4; d_call: .; clone_size: once; v_call: TRBV14; cdr3_nt: TGTGCCAGCAGCCAAACAAGAGGCATTGGGTATGAAAAACTGTTTTTT; cdr3_aa: CASSQTRGIGYEKLFF
j_call: TRBJ2-1; d_call: TRBD1; clone_size: few; v_call: TRBV19; cdr3_nt: TGTGCCAGTAGTACCACGGGACAGACTAATGAGCAGTTCTTC; cdr3_aa: CASSTTGQTNEQFF
j_call: TRBJ2-2; d_call: .; clone_size: few; v_call: TRBV5-1; cdr3_nt: TGCGCCAGCAGCCCTAAGAACACCGGGGAGCTGTTTTTT; cdr3_aa: CASSPKNTGELFF
j_call: TRBJ2-2; d_call: TRBD2; clone_size: .; v_call: TRBV5-6; cdr3_nt: TGTGCCAGCAGCTTCCCCAGCGGGGGGAACACCGGGGAGCTGTTTTTT; cdr3_aa: CASSFPSGGNTGELFF
j_call: TRBJ1-6; d_call: .; clone_size: .; v_call: TRBV5-6; cdr3_nt: TGTGCCAGCCTCTCCGGGGGCACGAATAATTCACCCCTCCACTTT; cdr3_aa: CASLSGGTNNSPLHF